Sequencing of this T cell receptor (beta chain) was carried out in a study of regulatory T cells in long-lasting Graves disease. Overall study findings and caveats: There were preferences for TRBV28, TRBJ1-2 and TRBJ2-5 in persistent disease. Persistent-disease Graves' patients showed less TCR diversity than new cases. Whereas roughly 1,000 public clonotypes were shared by new patients, persistent patients shared more, at around 2,700.

CDR3 regions were amplified by Arm-PCR using iRepertoire HTBI primers to build TCR beta libraries. In TCRdb, the multiplex PCR reads were re-called with MiXCR into one record per CDR3 protein. The sample lists 300,000 to 350,000 distinct CDR3 sequences, less than 20% occurring once. Comments on this clonotype: Its specificity is unknown.

Germline lookup yields CDR1 SGDLS and CDR2 YYNGEE. V was shortened by 0 bases and J by 2 bases, with 13 bases between the two germline ends. This CDR3 has 16 residues. The time point: persistent/refractory GD, antithyroid drugs over 5 years with positive TRAb. After RNA was extracted from PBMCs, the TCR library was made from it. An endocrinology unit in Xi'an, China, supplied the patients. J is TRBJ2-3 and V is TRBV9, with D perhaps TRBD2 (5 bases). The clonotype comes from a female donor with Graves disease. The source was peripheral blood mononuclear cells (PBMCs), collected when the disease was refractory, from a patient treated with antithyroid drugs. CDR3 region: CASSVEPERYTDTQYF. Here the CDR3 DNA reads TGTGCCAGCAGCGTAGAGCCGGAGCGGTACACAGATACGCAGTATTTT.